Listed here is a single TCR beta chain. Its target is unknown. Researchers partitioned CD4+ cells into CD45RA+ naive and CD45RA-negative memory subsets. This CDR3 is 14 amino acids long. With 6 bases removed from V and 4 bases from J, the gap between germline ends came to 15 bases. Germline lookup yields CDR1 LNHDA and CDR2 SQIVND (reference sequence). Investigators spread the genomic DNA of each subset evenly over several immunoSEQ plates. Some clones are missing from TCRdb's copy, which holds only in-frame ones; the method was immunoSEQ multiplex PCR. Of about 960,000 clones listed, approximately 76% are singletons. This entry is derived from a study of shared clonotypes between healthy human individuals. General study findings and limits: Clonotype sharing among donors was expected to depend on sequencing depth.

This clonotype was sampled from a man aged 18 to 35 in good health. The rearrangement uses TRBV19 and TRBJ1-2; D might be TRBD1 (6 bases). The sequencing sample was made of memory CD4+ T cells sorted from blood. Subset noted: CD45RA-negative fraction. DNA for the CDR3: TGTGCCAGTAGCGACCCAGGGGTCTCCTATGGCTACACCTTC. It is translated as CASSDPGVSYGYTF.